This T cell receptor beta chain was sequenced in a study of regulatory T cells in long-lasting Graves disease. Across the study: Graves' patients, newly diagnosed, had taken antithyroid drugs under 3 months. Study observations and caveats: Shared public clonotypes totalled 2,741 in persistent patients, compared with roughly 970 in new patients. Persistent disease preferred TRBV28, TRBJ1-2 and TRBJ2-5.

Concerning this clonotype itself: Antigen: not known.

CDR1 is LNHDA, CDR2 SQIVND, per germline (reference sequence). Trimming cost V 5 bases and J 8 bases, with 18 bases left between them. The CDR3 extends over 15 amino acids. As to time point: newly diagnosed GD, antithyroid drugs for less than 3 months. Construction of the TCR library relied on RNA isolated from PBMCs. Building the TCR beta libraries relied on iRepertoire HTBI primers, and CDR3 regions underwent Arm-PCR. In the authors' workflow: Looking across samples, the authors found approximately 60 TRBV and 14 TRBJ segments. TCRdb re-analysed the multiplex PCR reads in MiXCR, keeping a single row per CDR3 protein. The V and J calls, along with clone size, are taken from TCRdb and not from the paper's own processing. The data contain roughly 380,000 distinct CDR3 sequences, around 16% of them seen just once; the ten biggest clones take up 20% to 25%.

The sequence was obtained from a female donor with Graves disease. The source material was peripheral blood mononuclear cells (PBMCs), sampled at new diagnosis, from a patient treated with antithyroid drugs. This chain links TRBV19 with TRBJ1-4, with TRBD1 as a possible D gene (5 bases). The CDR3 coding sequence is TGTGCCAGTAGTGAATCAGGGCTACAGAGGGAAAAACTGTTTTTT. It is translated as CASSESGLQREKLFF. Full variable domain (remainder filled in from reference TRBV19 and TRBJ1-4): DGGITQSPKYLFRKEGQNVTLSCEQNLNHDAMYWYRQDPGQGLRLIYYSQIVNDFQKGDIAEGYSVSREKKESFPLTVTSAQKNPTAFYLCASSESGLQREKLFFGSGTQLSVL.